The following is a TCR beta chain sequence with its context. J lost 4 bases, V lost 0 bases, and 7 bases had no gene match. This CDR3 is 16 amino acids long. CDR1 and CDR2 (germline): SGDLS, YYNGEE. Method: immunoSEQ multiplex PCR; TCRdb's copy keeps in-frame clones and lacks some. Of over 75,000 clones listed, about 91% are singletons. These data come from a study of blood T cell repertoires in COVID-19. About the study: From the United States, Italy and Spain came samples of acute and convalescent COVID-19. The analysed material was cDNA or gDNA that came from T cells, B-cell-depleted T cells, or PBMCs.

V and J are TRBV9 and TRBJ1-2, with TRBD1 matching over 9 bases. The sequencing sample was made of peripheral blood. The origin of this receptor is a human donor with active COVID-19. The donor label of this sample is uncertain. CDR3 nucleotide sequence: TGTGCCAGCAGCGTAGCTGGACAGGGGACATTCTATGGCTACACCTTC. As protein: CASSVAGQGTFYGYTF.